This T cell receptor beta chain is drawn from a study of blood T cell repertoires in COVID-19. Study-wide background: Samples representing acute and convalescent COVID-19 were sourced from the United States, Italy and Spain. T cells, B-cell-depleted T cells, or PBMCs supplied cDNA or gDNA.

Original analysis: Reference gene primer amplification gave nucleated cell count estimates. The method was immunoSEQ multiplex PCR; TCRdb's version includes in-frame clones alone and lacks a portion of them. V and J calls plus clone size are reproduced from that table; the DNA served to infer D and trimming. This table holds around 50,000 clones, 80% to 90% found once. The sample consisted of peripheral blood. This TCR was recovered from a human donor in a cohort sampled during active COVID-19.

The CDR3 DNA follows: TGTGCCAGCAGCTTAGGGGCAGCGACGGGGTATGGAGAGACCCAGTACTTC. It codes for CASSLGAATGYGETQYF. The chain combines TRBV7-6 with TRBJ2-5; perhaps TRBD2 as D (5 bases). Deletions cut 1 base from V and 4 bases from J, with 19 bases between. The CDR3 sequence is 17 residues long. Per the germline V gene, CDR1 is SGHVS and CDR2 is FNYEAQ.